A single sample gave rise to the 22 T cell receptor beta chains below, sequenced in a study of T cell responses to AZD1222 COVID-19 vaccine. Generated by immunoSEQ multiplex PCR, the TCRdb table keeps only in-frame clones and is missing some. The data contain about 74,000 clones, 85% to 95% of them singletons. The specimen was peripheral blood, collected 28 days after the second AZD1222 dose. The receptor set was obtained from an adult who received the AZD1222 COVID-19 vaccine.

The rearrangement joins TRBV9 to TRBJ2-2, with D uncertain. The germline V gene has CDR1 SGDLS and CDR2 YYNGEE. The germline V and J ends were trimmed by 0 bases and 6 bases, with 9 bases remaining between them. This CDR3 is 14 amino acids long. Here the CDR3 DNA reads TGTGCCAGCAGCGTAGACAGAACGGCCGGGGAGCTGTTTTTT. It translates to CASSVDRTAGELFF.

The chain employs TRBV4-3 and TRBJ2-2; 8 positions agree with TRBD2. With 3 bases clipped from V and 6 bases from J, the junction kept 9 bases outside the gene matches. Germline loops: CDR1 LGHNA, CDR2 YSLEER. The CDR3 sequence is 16 residues long. The CDR3 region has the DNA TGCGCCAGCAGCCAGGGGACGGGAGGGCCCCCCGGGGAGCTGTTTTTT. It specifies CASSQGTGGPPGELFF.

This clone was recorded only once. The V and J genes are TRBV30 and TRBJ1-5, with unresolved D. Germline CDR1 reads GTSNPN; CDR2 reads SVGIG (reference sequence). The CDR3 has 13 amino acids. The V and J ends lost 2 bases and 7 bases respectively, with 12 bases between them. Here the CDR3 DNA reads TGTGCCTGGAGTCCCGGTTTGGAACAGCCCCAGCATTTT. Amino acid sequence: CAWSPGLEQPQHF.

The chain combines TRBV7-9 with TRBJ1-5; 9 bases are shared with TRBD1. The CDR3 sequence is 15 residues long. Trimming removed 5 bases from V and 6 bases from J; junction bases left unmatched: 8. Germline V lookup: CDR1 SEHNR, CDR2 FQNEAQ (reference sequence). This CDR3 reads CASSRTGDVGQPQHF. CDR3 in DNA: TGTGCCAGCAGCCGGACAGGGGATGTCGGTCAGCCCCAGCATTTT.

In this sample, this clone turned up once. J is TRBJ1-1 and V is TRBV6-5; a weak D match, TRBD1 (6 bases). CDR1 is MNHEY, CDR2 SVGAGI, per germline. Trimming shortened V by 3 bases and J by 5 bases, and 10 bases separated the two germline ends. This CDR3 has 13 amino acids. The CDR3 is CASSYTRGTEAFF. CDR3 DNA sequence: TGTGCCAGCAGTTATACGAGGGGGACTGAAGCTTTCTTT.

This clone has more than one count but fewer than ten. The CDR3 is CASSQRTSGIGYEQYF. The DNA of the CDR3 is TGTGCCAGCAGTCAGAGGACTAGCGGGATCGGGTACGAGCAGTACTTC. This chain joins TRBV6-6 and TRBJ2-7, with TRBD2 matching over 12 bases. Germline trimming cut 5 bases from V and 4 bases from J; bases unmatched to any gene: 9. The CDR3 covers 16 residues. Germline CDR1 reads MNHNY; CDR2 reads SVGAGI (reference sequence).

The V and J genes are TRBV7-9 and TRBJ2-7; TRBD2 is a possible D gene (7 bases). The germline V gene encodes CDR1 SEHNR and CDR2 FQNEAQ (reference sequence). The CDR3 length is 18 residues. V lost 5 bases to trimming and J lost 1 base, with 24 bases between them. Written as DNA, the CDR3 is TGTGCCAGCAGCCCGGGGGGCGCGGGGCGGGAGAGGTCCTACGAGCAGTACTTC. It translates to CASSPGGAGRERSYEQYF.

The chain uses TRBV6-5 and TRBJ1-2; perhaps TRBD1 as D (6 bases). Germline V CDR1 and CDR2: MNHEY, SVGAGI. The V end lost 5 bases, the J end lost 4 bases, and 8 bases lay between the germline ends. This CDR3 region has 12 residues. The CDR3 DNA is TGTGCCAGCAGTAAGGACAGCTATGGCTACACCTTC. It specifies CASSKDSYGYTF.

This clone came up once. The chain links TRBV5-6 to TRBJ2-1; 11 bases align to TRBD2. With 5 bases clipped from V and 2 bases from J, the junction kept 6 bases outside the gene matches. The CDR3 covers 16 residues. Looked up from germline, CDR1 is SGHDT and CDR2 is YYEEEE. The CDR3 DNA reads as TGTGCCAGCAGTCGTAGCGGGAGGGTCCCCTACAATGAGCAGTTCTTC. This translates into CASSRSGRVPYNEQFF. Complete variable domain (other parts from reference TRBV5-6 and TRBJ2-1): DAGVTQSPTHLIKTRGQQVTLRCSPKSGHDTVSWYQQALGQGPQFIFQYYEEEERQRGNFPDRFSGHQFPNYSSELNVNALLLGDSALYLCASSRSGRVPYNEQFFGPGTRLTVL.

The CDR3 is CASSLIGDPSYEQYF. CDR3 bases: TGTGCCAGCAGCTTGATCGGGGACCCTTCCTACGAGCAGTACTTC. This chain joins TRBV5-4 and TRBJ2-7; D could derive from TRBD1 or TRBD2 (5 bases each). The V and J ends lost 1 base and 1 base respectively, with 12 bases between them. The CDR3 is 15 residues long. The germline CDR1 and CDR2 sequences are SGHNT and YYREEE (reference sequence). The full variable domain, in which reference TRBV5-4 and TRBJ2-7 provide the parts outside the CDR3, is ETGVTQSPTHLIKTRGQQVTLRCSSQSGHNTVSWYQQALGQGPQFIFQYYREEENGRGNFPPRFSGLQFPNYSSELNVNALELDDSALYLCASSLIGDPSYEQYFGPGTRLTVT.

J is TRBJ2-1 and V is TRBV28; TRBD2 agrees at 13 bases. The CDR3 contains 16 residues. The trim removed 7 bases at V and 5 bases at J, leaving 8 bases unmatched. Germline V CDR1 and CDR2: MDHEN, SYDVKM. CDR3 region: CASNNGGLAGNNEQFF. Here the CDR3 DNA reads TGTGCCAGCAACAATGGGGGACTAGCGGGAAACAATGAGCAGTTCTTC.

Here the CDR3 reads CASSPGQGANYGYTF. The CDR3 nucleotides read TGTGCCAGCTCACCAGGGCAGGGAGCTAACTATGGCTACACCTTC. The chain recombines TRBV18 with TRBJ1-2; TRBD1 is a possible D gene (5 bases). Trimming removed 2 bases from V and 0 bases from J, with 10 bases in between. This CDR3 spans 15 amino acids. Per the germline V gene, CDR1 is KGHSH and CDR2 is LQKENI. The full variable domain, rest sourced from reference TRBV18 and TRBJ1-2, is NAGVMQNPRHLVRRRGQEARLRCSPMKGHSHVYWYRQLPEEGLKFMVYLQKENIIDESGMPKERFSAEFPKEGPSILRIQQVVRGDSAAYFCASSPGQGANYGYTFGSGTRLTVV.

This clone was detected only once. The chain has TRBV7-3 and TRBJ2-1, with TRBD2 identical over 8 bases. CDR1 and CDR2 (germline): SGHTA, FQGTGA. The CDR3 contains 15 residues. The V segment lost 5 bases and the J segment 9 bases; nucleotides outside the gene matches: 12. The CDR3 sequence: CASSPLAGQITEQFF. Here the CDR3 DNA reads TGTGCCAGCAGCCCCCTAGCGGGTCAGATTACTGAGCAGTTCTTC.

The V call is TRBV19, the J call TRBJ2-1; 10 nucleotides match TRBD1. The junction had 4 bases not matched to a gene; V was cut back by 5 bases and J by 0 bases. The CDR3 loop spans 16 amino acids. CDR1 LNHDA and CDR2 SQIVND come from the germline V gene (reference sequence). The CDR3 loop reads CASSPRDRGSYNEQFF. The CDR3 bases are TGTGCCAGTAGTCCCCGGGACAGGGGCTCCTACAATGAGCAGTTCTTC.

In its sample, this clone was seen once. The V call is TRBV10-1, the J call TRBJ2-1, with unresolved D. From germline, CDR1 is WNHNN and CDR2 SYGVQD (reference sequence). CDR3 size: 14 residues. With 8 bases removed from V and 0 bases from J, the gap between germline ends came to 11 bases. This chain's CDR3 is CASRPPSSYNEQFF. CDR3 in DNA: TGCGCCAGCCGACCCCCTAGCTCCTACAATGAGCAGTTCTTC.

The chain carries TRBV5-8 and TRBJ2-1, with TRBD1 as a possible D gene (6 bases). V lost 0 bases and J 12 bases, leaving 19 bases between the germline ends. Germline loops: CDR1 SGHTS, CDR2 YDEGEE. The CDR3 runs to 15 residues. CDR3 DNA: TGTGCCAGCAGCTTGGGGAGACGGGCGACCAGGGGGCAGTTCTTC. As protein: CASSLGRRATRGQFF.

This chain joins TRBV5-1 and TRBJ2-1, with D maybe TRBD2 (5 bases). Germline lookup yields CDR1 SGHRS and CDR2 YFSETQ. CDR3 size: 16 residues. V was pared by 4 bases and J by 0 bases, with 14 bases between. The CDR3 loop reads CASSPVSGGSYNEQFF. In DNA, the CDR3 is TGCGCCAGCAGCCCAGTCAGCGGTGGCTCCTACAATGAGCAGTTCTTC.

The chain uses TRBV6-5 and TRBJ2-7, with 10 bases that match TRBD1. The germline V gene encodes CDR1 MNHEY and CDR2 SVGAGI. V was pared by 6 bases and J by 1 base, with 6 bases of the junction left unmatched. The CDR3 has 15 amino acids. The CDR3 sequence is CASRVGQGISYEQYF. The CDR3 region has the DNA TGTGCCAGCAGAGTGGGACAGGGGATTTCCTACGAGCAGTACTTC.

V and J are TRBV9 and TRBJ2-7, with 8 bases that match TRBD1. The V gene's germline CDR1 is SGDLS and CDR2 YYNGEE. V lost 0 bases to trimming and J lost 4 bases; unmatched junction nucleotides: 6. The CDR3 has 15 amino acids. The CDR3 protein is CASSVGVDREYEQYF. Written as DNA, the CDR3 is TGTGCCAGCAGCGTAGGCGTGGACAGGGAATACGAGCAGTACTTC.

This sequence joins TRBV15 and TRBJ2-1; tentatively, D is TRBD1 (5 bases). The V gene lost 0 bases and the J gene lost 2 bases, with 11 bases spanning the gap. The CDR3 is made up of 16 amino acids. Germline CDR1 reads LNHNV; CDR2 reads YYDKDF (reference sequence). As DNA, the CDR3 is TGTGCCACCAGCAGAGAATTGGGGCGCCCCTACAATGAGCAGTTCTTC. Protein product: CATSRELGRPYNEQFF.

This clone occurred once. The chain joins TRBV5-5 to TRBJ2-1; 15 nucleotides match TRBD2. The V gene's germline CDR1 is SGHKS and CDR2 YYEKEE (reference sequence). CDR3 size: 18 residues. V was pared by 4 bases and J by 5 bases, with 10 bases of the junction left unmatched. The CDR3 is CASSVIPGLAGGDNEQFF. The CDR3 DNA is TGTGCCAGCAGCGTGATTCCCGGACTAGCGGGAGGGGACAATGAGCAGTTCTTC.

The V call is TRBV18, the J call TRBJ1-5; D is unresolved. This CDR3 comprises 13 residues. Trimming pared 3 bases from V and 4 bases from J, leaving 7 bases between. Germline V gene sequence: CDR1 KGHSH, CDR2 LQKENI. The chain's CDR3 is CASSPEGNQPQHF. CDR3 bases: TGTGCCAGCTCACCGGAGGGAAATCAGCCCCAGCATTTT.